This TCR beta chain was documented in a study of cytomegalovirus exposure and HLA in healthy donors. Whole-study results and caveats: The classifier was said to identify cytomegalovirus status with high specificity and sensitivity. The authors confirmed in vitro that a few CMV-associated chains were specific for CMV antigens. The study found most TCR sequences rare, yet found some public TCRs in many donors.

Comments on this clone: Its specificity is unknown.

The table came from immunoSEQ multiplex PCR; TCRdb's copy has only in-frame clones and leaves some out. In the table there are about 160,000 clones, around 92% of which are singletons. The CDR3 totals 17 residues. Germline CDR1 and CDR2: GTSNPN and SVGIG (reference sequence). Trimming cost V 0 bases and J 7 bases, with 24 bases left between them. The source material was PBMCs. The chain joins TRBV30 to TRBJ1-2; D is possibly TRBD1 (5 bases). The sequence was collected from a woman between 18 and 29 years old in good health and CMV-seropositive. The CDR3 here is CAWSVRTFWGGVFGYTF. CDR3 sequence (DNA): TGTGCCTGGAGTGTACGAACCTTTTGGGGAGGGGTGTTTGGCTACACCTTC.